This T cell receptor (beta chain) was identified in a study of OX40 agonist ivuxolimab in advanced cancers. Broader study findings: Among the nonresponders, some also had low normalized T-cell clonal expansion.

Germline V gives CDR1 MNHNS, CDR2 SASEGT. The V end was cut by 1 base, the J end by 0 bases, with 10 bases between. The CDR3 spans 16 residues. Some clones are missing from TCRdb's copy, which holds only in-frame ones; the method was immunoSEQ multiplex PCR. This sample yields some 55,000 clones, of which just over 90% are seen a single time; over 10% belongs to the top ten. This clone was counted a single time. Its antigen is as yet unknown. The chain combines TRBV6-1 with TRBJ2-1; unclear D gene. The sequence derives from an adult with an advanced solid tumor such as melanoma, head and neck, liver or kidney cancer. This material consisted of CD4+ or CD8+ T cells sorted from blood, taken in a trial of the OX40 agonist ivuxolimab. The CDR3 here is CASSEVKGSSYNEQFF. As DNA, the CDR3 is TGTGCCAGCAGTGAAGTAAAGGGAAGCTCCTACAATGAGCAGTTCTTC.